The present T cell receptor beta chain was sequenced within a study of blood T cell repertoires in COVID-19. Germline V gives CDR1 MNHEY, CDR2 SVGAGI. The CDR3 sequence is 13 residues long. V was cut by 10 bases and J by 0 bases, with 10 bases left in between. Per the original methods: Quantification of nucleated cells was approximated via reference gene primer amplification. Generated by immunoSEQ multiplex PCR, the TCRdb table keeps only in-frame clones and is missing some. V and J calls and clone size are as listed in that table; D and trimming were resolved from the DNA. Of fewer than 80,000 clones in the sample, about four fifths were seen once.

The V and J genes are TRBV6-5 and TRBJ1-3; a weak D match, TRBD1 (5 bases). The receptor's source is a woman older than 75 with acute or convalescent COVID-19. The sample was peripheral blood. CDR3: CATTGGSGNTIYF. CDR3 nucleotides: TGTGCCACAACCGGGGGCTCTGGAAACACCATATATTTT.